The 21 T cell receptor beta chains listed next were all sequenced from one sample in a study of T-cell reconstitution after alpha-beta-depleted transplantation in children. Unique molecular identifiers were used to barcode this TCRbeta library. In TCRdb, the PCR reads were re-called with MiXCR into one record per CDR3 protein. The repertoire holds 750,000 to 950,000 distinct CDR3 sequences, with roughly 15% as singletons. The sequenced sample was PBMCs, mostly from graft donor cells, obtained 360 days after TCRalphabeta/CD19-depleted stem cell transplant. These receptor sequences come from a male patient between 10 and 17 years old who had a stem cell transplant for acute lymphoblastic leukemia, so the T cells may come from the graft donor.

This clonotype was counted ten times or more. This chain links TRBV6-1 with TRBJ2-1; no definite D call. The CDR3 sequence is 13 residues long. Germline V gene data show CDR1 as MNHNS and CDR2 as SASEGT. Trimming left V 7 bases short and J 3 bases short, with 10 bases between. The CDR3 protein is CASTRSGYNEQFF. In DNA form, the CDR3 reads TGTGCCAGCACTCGAAGTGGCTACAATGAGCAGTTCTTC.

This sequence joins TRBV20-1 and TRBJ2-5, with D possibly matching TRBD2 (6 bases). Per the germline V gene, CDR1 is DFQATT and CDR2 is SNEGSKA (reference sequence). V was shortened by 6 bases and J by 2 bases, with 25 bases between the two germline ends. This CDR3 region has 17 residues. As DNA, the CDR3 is TGCAGTGCCCTTCCGGGACTTTCTACAAAGCCGCAAGAGACCCAGTACTTC. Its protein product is CSALPGLSTKPQETQYF.

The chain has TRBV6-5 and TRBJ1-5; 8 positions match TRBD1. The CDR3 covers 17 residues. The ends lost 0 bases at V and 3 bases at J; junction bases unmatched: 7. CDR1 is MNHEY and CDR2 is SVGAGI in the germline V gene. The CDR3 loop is CASSYSGQGGLNQPQHF. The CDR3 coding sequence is TGTGCCAGCAGTTACTCCGGACAGGGTGGACTCAATCAGCCCCAGCATTTT.

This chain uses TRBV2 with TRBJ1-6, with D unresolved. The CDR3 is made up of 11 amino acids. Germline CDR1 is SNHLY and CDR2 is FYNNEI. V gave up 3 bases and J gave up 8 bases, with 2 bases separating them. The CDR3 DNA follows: TGTGCCAGCAGTGATCATTCACCCCTCCACTTT. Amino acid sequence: CASSDHSPLHF.

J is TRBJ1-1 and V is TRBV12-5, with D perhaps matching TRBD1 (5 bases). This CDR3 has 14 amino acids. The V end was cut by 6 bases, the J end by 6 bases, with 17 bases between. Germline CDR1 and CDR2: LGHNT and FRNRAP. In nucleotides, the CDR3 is TGTGCTAGTGGGAACATGGGGCGTAGACCTGAAGCTTTCTTT. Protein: CASGNMGRRPEAFF.

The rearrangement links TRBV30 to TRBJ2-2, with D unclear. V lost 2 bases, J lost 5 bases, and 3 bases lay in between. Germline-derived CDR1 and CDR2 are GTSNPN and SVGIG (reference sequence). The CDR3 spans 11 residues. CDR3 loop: CAWSRTGELFF. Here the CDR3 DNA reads TGTGCCTGGAGTCGAACCGGGGAGCTGTTTTTT. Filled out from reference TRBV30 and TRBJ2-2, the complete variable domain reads SQTIHQWPATLVQPVGSPLSLECTVEGTSNPNLYWYRQAAGRGLQLLFYSVGIGQISSEVPQNLSASRPQDRQFILSSKKLLLSDSGFYLCAWSRTGELFFGEGSRLTVL.

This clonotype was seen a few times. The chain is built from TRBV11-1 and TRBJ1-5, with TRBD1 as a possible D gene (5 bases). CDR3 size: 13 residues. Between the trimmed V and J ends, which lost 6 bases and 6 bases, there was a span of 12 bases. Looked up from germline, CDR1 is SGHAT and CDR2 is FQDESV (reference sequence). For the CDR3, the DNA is TGTGCCAGCAGAGCCGGGACGGGTCAGCCCCAGCATTTT. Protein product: CASRAGTGQPQHF.

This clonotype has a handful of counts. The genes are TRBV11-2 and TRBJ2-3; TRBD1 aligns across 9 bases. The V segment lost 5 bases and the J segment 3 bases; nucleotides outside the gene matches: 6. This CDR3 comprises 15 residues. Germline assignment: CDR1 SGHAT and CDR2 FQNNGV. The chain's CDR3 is CASSLQGAGTDTQYF. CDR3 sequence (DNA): TGTGCCAGCAGCCTACAGGGGGCCGGAACAGATACGCAGTATTTT. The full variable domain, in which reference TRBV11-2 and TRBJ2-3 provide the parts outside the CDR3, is EAGVAQSPRYKIIEKRQSVAFWCNPISGHATLYWYQQILGQGPKLLIQFQNNGVVDDSQLPKDRFSAERLKGVDSTLKIQPAKLEDSAVYLCASSLQGAGTDTQYFGPGTRLTVL.

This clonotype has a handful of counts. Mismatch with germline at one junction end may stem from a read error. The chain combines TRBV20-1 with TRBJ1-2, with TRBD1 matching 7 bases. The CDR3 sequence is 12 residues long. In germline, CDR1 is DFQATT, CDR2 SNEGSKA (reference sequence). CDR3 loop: CSARDQGVGRAF. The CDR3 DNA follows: TGCAGTGCTAGAGATCAGGGGGTGGGCCGCGCCTTC.

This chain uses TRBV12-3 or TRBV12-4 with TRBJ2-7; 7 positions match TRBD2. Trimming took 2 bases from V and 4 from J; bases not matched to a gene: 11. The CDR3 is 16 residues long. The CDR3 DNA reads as TGTGCCAGCAGTTTATTTCCTAGCGGAGTTATATACGAGCAGTACTTC. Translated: CASSLFPSGVIYEQYF.

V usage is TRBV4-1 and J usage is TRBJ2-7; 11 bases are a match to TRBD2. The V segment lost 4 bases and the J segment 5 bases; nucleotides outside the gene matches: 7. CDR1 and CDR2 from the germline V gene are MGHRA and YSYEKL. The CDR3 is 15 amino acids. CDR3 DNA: TGCGCCAGCAGCCCTCCGGGACTAGCGGTCGACGAGCAGTACTTC. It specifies CASSPPGLAVDEQYF.

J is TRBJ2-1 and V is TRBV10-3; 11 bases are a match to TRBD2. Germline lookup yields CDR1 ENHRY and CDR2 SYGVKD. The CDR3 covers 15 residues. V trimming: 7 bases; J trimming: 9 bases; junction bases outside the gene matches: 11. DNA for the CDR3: TGTGCCATCATGCGACTAGCGGGGTCCCGGGGTGAGCAGTTCTTC. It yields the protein CAIMRLAGSRGEQFF.

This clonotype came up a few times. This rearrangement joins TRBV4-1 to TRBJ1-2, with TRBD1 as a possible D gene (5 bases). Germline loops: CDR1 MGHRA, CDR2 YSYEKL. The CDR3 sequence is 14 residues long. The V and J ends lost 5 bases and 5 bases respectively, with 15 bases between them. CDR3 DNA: TGCGCCAGCAGCGCCCCGGGACGGATGTATGGCTACACCTTC. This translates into CASSAPGRMYGYTF.

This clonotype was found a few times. The CDR3 region is CASSQEKHRQFF. Written as DNA, the CDR3 is TGTGCCAGCAGCCAAGAAAAGCATCGGCAGTTCTTC. The chain recombines TRBV14 with TRBJ2-1; D remains ambiguous. CDR1 is SGHDN and CDR2 is FVKESK in the germline V gene. Trimming left V 0 bases short and J 12 bases short, with 9 bases between. The CDR3 is made up of 12 amino acids.

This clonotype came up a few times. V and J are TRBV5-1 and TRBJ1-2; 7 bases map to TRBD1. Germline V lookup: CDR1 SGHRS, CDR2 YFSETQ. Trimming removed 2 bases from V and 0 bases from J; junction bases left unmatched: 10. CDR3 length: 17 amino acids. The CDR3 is CASSFFYGTASNYGYTF. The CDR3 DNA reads TGCGCCAGCAGCTTTTTCTACGGGACAGCCTCTAACTATGGCTACACCTTC.

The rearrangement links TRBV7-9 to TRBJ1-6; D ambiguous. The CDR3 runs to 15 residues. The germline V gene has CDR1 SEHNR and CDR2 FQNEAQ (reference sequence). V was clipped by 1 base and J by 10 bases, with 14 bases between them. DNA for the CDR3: TGTGCCAGCAGCTTAGTTCCGGGCCTCCCGTCACCCCTCCACTTT. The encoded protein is CASSLVPGLPSPLHF.

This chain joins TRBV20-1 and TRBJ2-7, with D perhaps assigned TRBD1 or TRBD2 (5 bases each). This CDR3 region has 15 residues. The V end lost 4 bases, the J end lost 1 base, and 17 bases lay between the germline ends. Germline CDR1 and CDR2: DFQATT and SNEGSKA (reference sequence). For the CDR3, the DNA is TGCAGTGCTAACCGACTGGGGGACCTTTCCTACGAGCAGTACTTC. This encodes CSANRLGDLSYEQYF.

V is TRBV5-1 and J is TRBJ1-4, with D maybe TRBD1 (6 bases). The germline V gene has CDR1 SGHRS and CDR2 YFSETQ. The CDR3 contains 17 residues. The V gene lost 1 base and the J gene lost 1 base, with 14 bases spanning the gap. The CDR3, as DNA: TGCGCCAGCAGCTTGATGCAGGGGCCTTTAACTAATGAAAAACTGTTTTTT. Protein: CASSLMQGPLTNEKLFF.

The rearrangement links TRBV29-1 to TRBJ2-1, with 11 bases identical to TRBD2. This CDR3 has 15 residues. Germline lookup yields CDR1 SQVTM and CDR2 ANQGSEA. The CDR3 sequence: CGLRPRLAGRDEQFF. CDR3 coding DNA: TGCGGACTGCGCCCCCGACTAGCGGGACGGGATGAGCAGTTCTTC.

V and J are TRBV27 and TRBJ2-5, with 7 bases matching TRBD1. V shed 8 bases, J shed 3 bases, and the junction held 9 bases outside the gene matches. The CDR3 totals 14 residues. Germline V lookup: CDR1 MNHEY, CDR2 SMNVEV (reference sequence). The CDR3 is CASGLLGQKETQYF. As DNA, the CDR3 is TGTGCCAGCGGGTTGCTGGGACAGAAAGAGACCCAGTACTTC.

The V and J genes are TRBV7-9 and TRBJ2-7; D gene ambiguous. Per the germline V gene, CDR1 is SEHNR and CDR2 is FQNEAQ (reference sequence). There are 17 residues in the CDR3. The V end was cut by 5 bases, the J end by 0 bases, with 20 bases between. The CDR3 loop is CASSRLGLGPRSYEQYF. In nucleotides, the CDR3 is TGTGCCAGCAGCCGTTTGGGCCTTGGACCCCGCTCCTACGAGCAGTACTTC.